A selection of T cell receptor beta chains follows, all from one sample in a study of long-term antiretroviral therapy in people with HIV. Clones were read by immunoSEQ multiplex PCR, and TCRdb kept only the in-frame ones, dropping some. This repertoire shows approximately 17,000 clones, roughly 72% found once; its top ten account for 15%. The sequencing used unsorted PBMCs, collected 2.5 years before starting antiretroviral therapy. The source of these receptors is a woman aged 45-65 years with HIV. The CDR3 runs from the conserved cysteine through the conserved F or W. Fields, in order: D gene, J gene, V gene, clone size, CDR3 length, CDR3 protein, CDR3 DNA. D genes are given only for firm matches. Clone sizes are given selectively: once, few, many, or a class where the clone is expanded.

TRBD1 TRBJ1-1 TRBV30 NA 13 CAWSETGKSEAFF TGTGCCTGGAGCGAGACAGGGAAATCCGAAGCTTTCTTT
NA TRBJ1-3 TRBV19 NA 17 CASSKDPPTGSGNTIYF TGTGCCAGTAGTAAGGATCCGCCCACCGGCTCTGGAAACACCATATATTTT
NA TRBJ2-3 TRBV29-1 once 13 CSVEGLSTDTQYF TGCAGCGTTGAGGGACTGAGCACAGATACGCAGTATTTT
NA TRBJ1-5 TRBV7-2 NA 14 CASSFTGSNQPQHF TGTGCCAGCAGCTTCACGGGGTCCAATCAGCCCCAGCATTTT
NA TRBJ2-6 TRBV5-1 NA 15 CASSPTSSGANVLTF TGCGCCAGCAGCCCTACAAGCTCTGGGGCCAACGTCCTGACTTTC
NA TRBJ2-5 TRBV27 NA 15 CASSLLGGPQETQYF TGTGCCAGCAGTTTATTGGGGGGGCCCCAAGAGACCCAGTACTTC
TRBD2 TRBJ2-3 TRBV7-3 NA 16 CASSLSSGGALDTQYF TGTGCCAGCAGCCTATCTAGCGGGGGGGCATTAGATACGCAGTATTTT
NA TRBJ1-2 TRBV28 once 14 CASSAPVTVPGYTF TGTGCCAGCAGTGCCCCCGTAACAGTTCCTGGCTACACCTTC
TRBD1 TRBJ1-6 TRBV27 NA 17 CASSFRAGTDSNSPLHF TGTGCCAGCAGTTTTAGGGCAGGGACAGATAGTAATTCACCCCTCCACTTT
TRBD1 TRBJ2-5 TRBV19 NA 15 CASSISGQGTETQYF TGTGCCAGTAGTATATCGGGACAGGGAACAGAGACCCAGTACTTC
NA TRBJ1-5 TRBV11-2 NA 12 CASSSGSQPQHF TGTGCCAGCAGCTCAGGGAGTCAGCCCCAGCATTTT
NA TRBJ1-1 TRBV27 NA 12 CASSGKNTEAFF TGTGCCAGCAGCGGAAAGAACACTGAAGCTTTCTTT
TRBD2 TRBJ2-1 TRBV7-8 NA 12 CASGRGGNEQFF TGTGCCAGCGGCCGGGGGGGCAATGAGCAGTTCTTC
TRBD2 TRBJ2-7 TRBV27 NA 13 CASSSGNSYEQYF TGTGCCAGTTCGAGCGGGAACTCCTACGAGCAGTACTTC
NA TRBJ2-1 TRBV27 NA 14 CASSIRAIYNEQFF TGTGCCAGCAGTATCCGGGCCATCTACAATGAGCAGTTCTTC
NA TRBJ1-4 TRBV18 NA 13 CASSWQGNEKLFF TGTGCCAGCTCATGGCAGGGGAATGAAAAACTGTTTTTT
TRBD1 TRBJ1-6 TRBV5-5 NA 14 CASSTGQGYSPLHF TGTGCCAGCAGCACGGGACAGGGTTATTCACCCCTCCACTTT
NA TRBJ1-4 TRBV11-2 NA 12 CASSYSGEKLFF TGTGCCAGCAGCTACTCTGGAGAAAAACTGTTTTTT
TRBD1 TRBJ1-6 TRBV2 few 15 CASSASTGGHSPLHF TGTGCCAGCAGTGCTTCGACAGGGGGCCATTCACCCCTCCACTTT
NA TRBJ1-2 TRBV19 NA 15 CASSIGGLVNYGYTF TGTGCCAGTAGTATAGGGGGACTCGTCAACTATGGCTACACCTTC
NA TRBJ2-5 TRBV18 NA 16 CASSPRWARAEETQYF TGTGCCAGCTCACCACGGTGGGCAAGGGCTGAAGAGACCCAGTACTTC
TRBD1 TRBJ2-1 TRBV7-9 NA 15 CASSHDRGRGNEQFF TGTGCCAGCAGTCATGACAGGGGGCGAGGCAATGAGCAGTTCTTC
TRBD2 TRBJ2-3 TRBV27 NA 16 CASSLLAGGRADTQYF TGTGCCAGCAGTTTACTAGCGGGGGGGAGGGCAGATACGCAGTATTTT
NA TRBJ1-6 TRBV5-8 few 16 CASRPSGTSNNSPLHF TGTGCCAGCAGACCTTCCGGGACCTCCAATAATTCACCCCTCCACTTT
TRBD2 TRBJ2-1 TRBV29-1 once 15 CSGNAERGGRGEQFF TGCAGCGGGAATGCGGAGCGGGGGGGGAGGGGTGAGCAGTTCTTC
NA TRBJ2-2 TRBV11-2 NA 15 CASREGSGNTGELFF TGTGCCAGCAGGGAGGGCTCCGGGAACACCGGGGAGCTGTTTTTT
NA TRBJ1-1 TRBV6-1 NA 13 CASSEALGTEAFF TGTGCCAGCAGTGAAGCGCTGGGTACTGAAGCTTTCTTT
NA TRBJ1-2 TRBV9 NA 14 CASSVGQSNYGYTF TGTGCCAGCAGCGTAGGGCAGTCCAACTATGGCTACACCTTC
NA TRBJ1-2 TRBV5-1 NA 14 CASSTGQTNYGYTF TGCGCCAGCAGCACCGGACAGACTAACTATGGCTACACCTTC
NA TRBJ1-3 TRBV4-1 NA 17 CASSQDWGGSIGNTIYF TGCGCCAGCAGCCAAGATTGGGGGGGTAGTATTGGAAACACCATATATTTT